This TCR beta chain was profiled in a study of control samples from healthy donors and cancer patients. Profiled with immunoSEQ multiplex PCR; TCRdb holds only in-frame clones, not every one. In the table there are 55,000 to 70,000 clones, approximately 89% of which are singletons. Sample: PBMCs. The origin of this receptor is a man aged 25 to 40 with colorectal cancer.

The CDR3 here is CASRPQGSPEAFF. The CDR3 DNA is TGTGCCAGCAGACCACAGGGATCTCCTGAAGCTTTCTTT. This rearrangement joins TRBV5-4 to TRBJ1-1; weak D call: TRBD1 (6 bases). Trimming took off 5 bases at V and 6 bases at J, with 14 bases between the two ends. The CDR3 sequence is 13 residues long. Germline V lookup: CDR1 SGHNT, CDR2 YYREEE (reference sequence). The full variable domain, in which reference TRBV5-4 and TRBJ1-1 provide the parts outside the CDR3, is ETGVTQSPTHLIKTRGQQVTLRCSSQSGHNTVSWYQQALGQGPQFIFQYYREEENGRGNFPPRFSGLQFPNYSSELNVNALELDDSALYLCASRPQGSPEAFFGQGTRLTVV.